A selection of T cell receptor beta chains follows, all from one sample in a study of identical twins. From the 5' RACE reads, TCRdb called clonotypes with MiXCR, one entry per CDR3 protein. Among some 560,000 distinct CDR3 sequences listed, 9% to 10% were seen once. The data also belong to a second study, concerning yellow fever vaccine responses in identical twins.

Source material: PBMCs. The receptors were sampled from a young woman in good health. Each CDR3 is given with its conserved first and last residue. A D gene is named only where the DNA matches it firmly. The size entry is marked missing in some rows and otherwise reads once, few, many or a size class.

CDR3 DNA	CDR3 protein	D gene	V gene	clone size	J gene
TGTGCCATCAGGGAGGAAGGGGATAATCAGCCCCAGCATTTT	CAIREEGDNQPQHF	NA	TRBV10-3	NA	TRBJ1-5
TGTGCCACCAGTGATTTCGTAGCGGGAGGTTGGAATGAGCAGTTCTTC	CATSDFVAGGWNEQFF	TRBD2	TRBV24-1	few	TRBJ2-1
TGTGCCAGCAGTACATCTAGGGGATGGGAGACCCAGTACTTC	CASSTSRGWETQYF	NA	TRBV6-2/TRBV6-3	NA	TRBJ2-5
TGTGCCAGCAGTTGGAGGGACCCAAGGAGCACAGATACGCAGTATTTT	CASSWRDPRSTDTQYF	NA	TRBV12-3/TRBV12-4	NA	TRBJ2-3
TGTGCCAGCAGCCAGGGGGCGCGGGTCACCGGGGAGCTGTTTTTT	CASSQGARVTGELFF	NA	TRBV3-1	many	TRBJ2-2
TGCAGTGCTCGCCCGATACAGGGGGCCACTGAAGCTTTCTTT	CSARPIQGATEAFF	TRBD1	TRBV20-1	NA	TRBJ1-1
TGTGCCATCGCTAAACTTAGTATTGAAGCTTTCTTT	CAIAKLSIEAFF	NA	TRBV6-6	many	TRBJ1-1
TGTGCCAGCAGTTACGGGGAGGGTGGGGGCATTCAGTACTTC	CASSYGEGGGIQYF	TRBD2	TRBV6-5	few	TRBJ2-4
TGTGCCAGCAGTGAAGCGGGCACCGGGGAGCTGTTTTTT	CASSEAGTGELFF	NA	TRBV2	many	TRBJ2-2
TGCAGTGCTAGAGATCTACTAGTTTATGGGCAGTACTTC	CSARDLLVYGQYF	NA	TRBV20-1	NA	TRBJ2-7
TGCGCCAGCAGCGCGGCTCGGAACGAGCAGTACTTC	CASSAARNEQYF	NA	TRBV5-1	few	TRBJ2-7
TGTGCCAGCAGTTTTTGGTCCGGGATTGGGCAGCCCCAGCATTTT	CASSFWSGIGQPQHF	NA	TRBV28	few	TRBJ1-5
TGTGCCAGCAGCAGAAGAGGGGGAGTTGGCAATGAGCAGTTCTTC	CASSRRGGVGNEQFF	NA	TRBV7-6	NA	TRBJ2-1
TGTGCCAGCAGCCCCACAGGGGGGGTCATTCAGTACTTC	CASSPTGGVIQYF	NA	TRBV12-3/TRBV12-4	many	TRBJ2-4
TGCAGCGTTGATGTAGGCGCCGAGTACCAAGAGACCCAGTACTTC	CSVDVGAEYQETQYF	NA	TRBV29-1	few	TRBJ2-5
TGTGCCAGCTCACCATCGGGGATGGATGGCTACACCTTC	CASSPSGMDGYTF	NA	TRBV18	many	TRBJ1-2
TGTGCCAGCAGCATAAGCGGGGGGAACACTGAAGCTTTCTTT	CASSISGGNTEAFF	NA	TRBV7-9	few	TRBJ1-1
TGCAGCGTTGAGACGGACCACTACGAGCAGTACTTC	CSVETDHYEQYF	NA	TRBV29-1	NA	TRBJ2-7
TGTGCCAGCAGCCAAGCCCTAGCGGGAGATACGCAGTATTTT	CASSQALAGDTQYF	TRBD2	TRBV14	NA	TRBJ2-3
TGCGCCAGCTCTACTACGGAATCTACCTACGAGCAGTACTTC	CASSTTESTYEQYF	NA	TRBV10-1	few	TRBJ2-7
TGTGCCAGCAGCCCCAGGGGGCGGACTAATGAAAAACTGTTTTTT	CASSPRGRTNEKLFF	TRBD1	TRBV7-2	NA	TRBJ1-4
TGTGCCAGCAGCTTAGAGGCGAGAGAACAAGAGACCCAGTACTTC	CASSLEAREQETQYF	NA	TRBV11-2	NA	TRBJ2-5
TGTGCCAGCAGCGTGAACCGTGGTCTTACTCACAATGAGCAGTTCTTC	CASSVNRGLTHNEQFF	NA	TRBV21-1	few	TRBJ2-1
TGTGCCAGCAGCTCGTCGGGCGGGAGCCGGGAAAACATTCAGTACTTC	CASSSSGGSRENIQYF	TRBD2	TRBV11-2	NA	TRBJ2-4
TGTGCCAGCTCACAAAATGCCCACGAGCAGTACTTC	CASSQNAHEQYF	NA	TRBV18	NA	TRBJ2-7
TGTGCCAGGGATTCCCAGGGACTACCCCACAATGAGCAGTTCTTC	CARDSQGLPHNEQFF	TRBD2	TRBV2	few	TRBJ2-1
TGCGCCAGCAGCTTGAGTCCGTGGGCGGGACGGCCTACTAATAACTATGGCTACACCTTC	CASSLSPWAGRPTNNYGYTF	NA	TRBV5-1	many	TRBJ1-2
TGTGCCAGCAGCCTACACCAGGGGATTAATGAAAAACTGTTTTTT	CASSLHQGINEKLFF	NA	TRBV3-1	NA	TRBJ1-4
TGTGCCTGGAGTGGTCAGGTCGAGCAGTACTTC	CAWSGQVEQYF	NA	TRBV30	few	TRBJ2-7
TGTGCCAGCTCATCAGGGGATCATAATGAAAAACTGTTTTTT	CASSSGDHNEKLFF	NA	TRBV28	many	TRBJ1-4
TGTGCCAGCAGACTTCAGGCGTCCGGGGAGCTGTTTTTT	CASRLQASGELFF	NA	TRBV7-9	few	TRBJ2-2